The present TCR beta chain was sequenced within a study of cytomegalovirus exposure and HLA in healthy donors (dated by TCRdb to about 2017). General notes on the study: An earlier analysis of under 600 of the donors reported about 250 Gb of sequence data and 120 million or so unique TCR beta sequences from 150 million to 200 million T cells. To predict cytomegalovirus infection status, the study brought together high-throughput TCR immunosequencing, statistical association of individual TCRs with disease status, and machine learning. An earlier analysis of 450 to 750 of the donors used high-throughput TCR beta sequencing to judge whether each TCR beta V gene segment behaved as functional or pseudogenic. Class I and class II HLA loci were covered by the typing at four-digit resolution. Four or five DR-DQ haplotypes were handled as single units for association and clustering because linkage in the cohort was strong. Alongside the repertoire data, information on donor age, sex, ethnicity and CMV serostatus was compiled. A later analysis re-analyzed previously published TCR beta repertoires from 660 or so donors and added high-resolution HLA genotyping to study TCR occurrence patterns. Every discovery cohort repertoire had been produced on one sequencing platform. Using immunosequencing, the study profiled T cell repertoires from 666 subjects and related those repertoires to cytomegalovirus serostatus. Of the 300 to 500 genotyped donors, 81% were placed in the genetic ancestry cluster associated with self-reported Caucasian donors. An early release that covered about 600 HLA-typed donors contained about 300 gigabases of sequencing data and about 84 million unique TCR sequences. A separate validation cohort of more than 100 different subjects was used in addition to the 666-subject first cohort. In a later genetic analysis, genome-wide SNP genotypes for about 55% of the 666 donors were used, and that subset was treated as a discovery cohort. On average, roughly 200,000 unique TCR beta nucleotide sequences were sequenced per donor among 350 to 400 genotyped donors of the cohort, with roughly 18% of those sequences being non-productive. The number of typed donors differed by locus: 629-630 for A, B, C, DRB1 and DQB1; approximately 540 for DQA1; over 600 for DPA1; and roughly 470 for DPB1. The study aimed to test whether signatures of past pathogen exposure could be identified by cataloging public T cell receptors. In the later analysis, no new phenotypic data were used to find candidate immune exposures; instead, reliance was placed on TCR beta sequences and their occurrence across donors. What the authors observed across the whole study: The study gave a list of 150 to 200 TCR beta chains associated with cytomegalovirus. Because HLA typing was missing for some donors at each locus, association tests included only the typed subset. Most CMV-associated TCR beta chains appeared to be HLA-restricted in a later analysis, and the HLA associations seemed to be driven largely by CMV exposure. In a later genetic analysis, fewer N-insertions in productive TCRs were reported among donors in an Asian-associated ancestry cluster than the roughly 700-donor mean. In a later analysis, HLA-associated TCR beta chains were found to be more clonally expanded and to have lower generation probabilities than equally common non-associated chains. The authors suggested that the approach could potentially be extended to other disease states and immunological phenotypes. A further reported finding was that TCR beta sequences accurately predicted the HLA-A and HLA-B alleles for most subjects in the first cohort. In an earlier analysis of 587 of the donors, most TCR beta V segments appeared in productive rearrangements about 87% or about 30% of the time, broadly matching IMGT annotations. The classifier was reported to diagnose cytomegalovirus status with high specificity and sensitivity in both the original and validation cohorts. In a later genetic analysis, a missense DCLRE1C variant was associated with V-gene and J-gene trimming of TCR beta chains, and the association was replicated in an independent cohort. Roughly uniform sequencing depth across donors was assumed in presence/absence analyses, although this assumption may not hold. In a later analysis, the rate of TCR association differed among HLA loci, with DRB1 alleles having the most associated TCRs and HLA-C alleles having the fewest. Strong co-occurrence of HLA alleles, especially DR and DQ, made assigning TCR associations to individual alleles difficult. In this cohort, only TCR beta chains were sequenced, and detectable features were limited by the absence of alpha or paired-chain data. A cluster of highly shared sequence variants was judged likely to be a technical artifact of the sequencing pipeline. The only immune exposure information available for the cohort was CMV serostatus. A later analysis associated 16,951 TCR beta sequences with specific HLA alleles at a false discovery rate of 0.05. Correlated functional status among segregating V segments might be attributable to linkage disequilibrium, but an unknown experimental factor could not be ruled out. Roughly 15 rarely observed V segments, including chromosome 9 orphons, were excluded from the earlier analysis of approximately 600 of the donors because counts were too low. Several of the top co-occurrence clusters appeared to be linked to parvovirus B19, influenza, CMV and Epstein-Barr virus, according to a later analysis. Most TCR sequences were seen in very few donors, while some public TCRs were found in many individuals. A few of the identified cytomegalovirus-associated TCR beta chains were confirmed in vitro to be specific for cytomegalovirus antigens.

Library preparation was by the immunoSEQ multiplex PCR assay. For the multiplex PCR, a mixture combining 60 forward primers for TCR Vbeta segments and 13 reverse primers for TCR Jbeta segments was used. The CDR3 region of rearranged TCR beta genes was amplified from genomic DNA with a multiplex PCR assay. Amplified TCR beta libraries were sequenced as 87-base-pair reads on the Illumina HiSeq System. Regarding the original processing steps: A later analysis counted about 80 million unique TCR beta chains across the 666 repertoires, and roughly 10 million of these chains were shared by at least two donors. Raw reads were error-corrected and collapsed into unique sequences with a nearest-neighbor algorithm that merged closely related sequences to remove PCR and sequencing errors. Alignment of CDR3 sequences to IMGT reference sequences was used to assign V, D and J gene segments. For a sequence to be retained, at least a six-nucleotide match to both a V gene segment and a J gene segment was required. Rearrangements were classified as productive when the CDR3 lacked stop codons and remained in frame with V and J, and all other rearrangements were classified as non-productive. Following IMGT convention, CDR3 was defined as the stretch from the second conserved V-encoded cysteine up to the conserved J-encoded phenylalanine. The earlier analysis of more than 450 of the donors excluded sequences that lacked an unambiguous match to a single V gene segment. An earlier analysis of several hundred of the donors called V segments functional above 56.7% productive rearrangements and segregating when the between-donor standard deviation exceeded 5%. A statistical classification framework was built for diagnosing cytomegalovirus status from the catalog of TCR beta chain sequences. In a later analysis, V and J genes were assigned by comparing TCR nucleotide sequences against IMGT/GENE-DB human TR gene sequences. Using the TCRdist pipeline, a later analysis assigned CDR3 sequences along with most-parsimonious VDJ recombination scenarios. In a later analysis, each TCR beta chain was defined by its CDR3 amino acid sequence together with its V-gene family, and reads without a unique V-gene family were excluded. A later analysis removed several hundred highly shared, low-generation-probability nucleotide sequences to deal with suspected cross-contamination and a sequencing artifact. For each public chain, a later analysis derived a clonal expansion index from normalized ranks of inferred template counts within each repertoire. In a later analysis, generation probabilities were computed using a VDJ recombination model fitted to out-of-frame rearrangements, and the results were checked against IGoR. Hypergeometric tests were used in a later analysis to score TCR-TCR, TCR-HLA and TCR-CMV co-occurrence, with a repertoire-size bias correction applied to the TCR pairs. In a later analysis, false discovery rates were estimated by permuting HLA or CMV assignments 20 times. In a later analysis, co-occurring TCRs were grouped using DBSCAN, with TCRdist sequence similarity added in when clustering inside HLA-allele-positive subsets. Co-occurrence clustering excluded repertoires with fewer than 30,000 or more than 120,000 public chains, plus five with anomalous nucleotide sharing. The source is immuneACCESS, and TCRdb retained only in-frame sequences with V and J called. Part of the clones is not carried over; for the studies checked, unresolved V genes explain less than half of this, and the remainder is unexplained. V, J and clone size are taken as reported in that table, and D and trimming were inferred from the DNA itself. Counted in this sample were about 270,000 clones; roughly two thirds of them appeared once. 2% to 2.5% of the sample belongs to the ten largest clones.

About this clone: Its antigen specificity is not known. Base-call qualities are not available, and no considerably larger clone is one nucleotide away.

The cohort comprised fewer than 750 healthy bone marrow donors. At the time of sampling, all cohort members were nominally healthy, though unrecorded immune exposures were likely present. The donor was CMV seronegative and belonged to the group of 350 or so seronegative cohort members. Each donor provided a peripheral blood sample, and peripheral blood mononuclear cells were used for TCR beta sequencing. Genomic DNA was extracted from the blood cell samples with the Qiagen DNeasy Blood Extraction Kit. Sequenced sample: PBMCs. This receptor was obtained from a female donor in good health and CMV-seronegative.

The CDR3: CAISEMEGILTEAFF. The DNA is as follows: TGTGCCATCAGTGAGATGGAGGGGATACTCACTGAAGCTTTCTTT. The chain employs TRBV10-3 and TRBJ1-1; the D gene is perhaps TRBD1, from 5 matching bases. The CDR3 has 15 amino acids, counting the end cysteine and phenylalanine. The read is trimmed to its CDR3 DNA, 45 bases read in frame from base 1. In the germline V gene, CDR1 corresponds to ENHRY and CDR2 to SYGVKD. V was cut back by 2 bases and J by 4 bases, leaving a gap of 14 bases between them.